The 15 T cell receptor beta chains reported below all come from one sample, sequenced in a study of T cells in Graves' hyperthyroidism and ophthalmopathy. Amplification targeted TCR beta CDR3 regions from RNA transcripts. First-round RT-PCR with HTBI primers amplified the TCR CDR3 region. TCRdb ran MiXCR on the multiplex PCR reads and lists one entry per CDR3 protein. Among hundreds of thousands of distinct CDR3 sequences listed, approximately 14% were seen once. Sequencing was done on a sample of blood. Receptors were obtained from a woman in her sixties with Graves' ophthalmopathy.

This clonotype was recorded at least ten times. The CDR3 reads CASSVARYTNEQFF. For the CDR3, the DNA is TGTGCCAGCTCGGTGGCACGATATACCAATGAGCAGTTCTTC. V gene TRBV2 combines with J gene TRBJ2-1; D is unclear. This CDR3 is built from 14 residues. Germline CDR1 and CDR2: SNHLY and FYNNEI. V was shortened by 8 bases and J by 6 bases, with 17 bases between the two germline ends.

The V and J genes are TRBV3-1 and TRBJ2-7; 8 bases map to TRBD1. The CDR3 sequence is 14 residues long. V shed 4 bases, J shed 5 bases, and the junction held 7 bases outside the gene matches. Germline assignment: CDR1 LGHDT and CDR2 YNNKEL (reference sequence). CDR3 nucleotides: TGTGCCAGCAGCCGACAGGGGACGAGCGACGAGCAGTACTTC. Translating gives CASSRQGTSDEQYF.

This clonotype has more than one count but fewer than ten. The chain uses TRBV6-1 and TRBJ1-2; D is ambiguous. V lost 5 bases to trimming and J lost 0 bases, with 16 bases between them. CDR1 is MNHNS, CDR2 SASEGT, per germline. The CDR3 spans 16 residues. In DNA form, the CDR3 reads TGTGCCAGCAGTCTAAGGACCGAGTATACTAACTATGGCTACACCTTC. Its translation is CASSLRTEYTNYGYTF.

In its sample, this clonotype was seen a few times. Given a much more abundant clone one base away, this may be a read error. V is TRBV5-1 and J is TRBJ2-1; D gene unclear. The CDR3 has 13 residues. In germline, CDR1 is SGHRS, CDR2 YFSETQ. CDR3 sequence: CASSLEPGNEQLF. In DNA, the CDR3 is TGCGCCAGCAGCTTGGAACCGGGCAATGAGCAGCTCTTC.

This clonotype was detected ten times or more. This chain uses TRBV7-9 with TRBJ2-7; D is undetermined. The V end lost 1 base, the J end lost 7 bases, and 8 bases lay between the germline ends. CDR3 size: 12 residues. CDR1 and CDR2 from the germline V gene are SEHNR and FQNEAQ (reference sequence). CDR3 in DNA: TGTGCCAGCAGCTTAGACCCCAGGGAGCAGTACTTC. Translated, it gives CASSLDPREQYF.

As DNA, the CDR3 is TGTGCCAGCAGCTTGCCGACCGGGGCGGGGGAAAAACTGTTTTTT. Encoded protein: CASSLPTGAGEKLFF. V and J are TRBV5-6 and TRBJ1-4; possibly TRBD1 for D (5 bases). Trimming left V 1 base short and J 8 bases short, with 15 bases between. The germline V gene has CDR1 SGHDT and CDR2 YYEEEE. The CDR3 runs to 15 residues.

The V gene is TRBV10-1, the J gene TRBJ2-1; D might be TRBD2 (6 bases). The length of the CDR3 is 14 residues. From germline, CDR1 is WNHNN and CDR2 SYGVQD (reference sequence). Trimming stripped 2 bases from V and 7 bases from J, with 12 bases between. The CDR3 loop is CASSELTSENEQFF. Here the CDR3 DNA reads TGCGCCAGCAGTGAGCTGACTAGTGAGAATGAGCAGTTCTTC.

This rearrangement joins TRBV2 to TRBJ2-2; D is undetermined. The CDR3 totals 15 residues. Germline lookup yields CDR1 SNHLY and CDR2 FYNNEI. Trimming took off 7 bases at V and 5 bases at J, with 17 bases between the two ends. CDR3 bases: TGTGCCAGCACCGGATTGGCCGCCAGAACCGGGGAGCTGTTTTTT. It specifies CASTGLAARTGELFF.

There are many counts of this clonotype. The rearrangement links TRBV20-1 to TRBJ2-6, with TRBD1 identical over 7 bases. V shed 1 base and J 2 bases; nucleotides not matched to a gene: 8. The germline V gene has CDR1 DFQATT and CDR2 SNEGSKA (reference sequence). The CDR3 loop spans 17 amino acids. The CDR3 is CSARVVEGATGANVLTF. Written as DNA, the CDR3 is TGCAGTGCTAGAGTAGTCGAGGGGGCAACTGGGGCCAACGTCCTGACTTTC.

This clonotype has at least ten counts. The chain recombines TRBV20-1 with TRBJ2-7; 7 positions match TRBD2. The CDR3 has 14 amino acids. Per the germline V gene, CDR1 is DFQATT and CDR2 is SNEGSKA (reference sequence). V was pared by 5 bases and J by 3 bases, with 10 bases of the junction left unmatched. For the CDR3, the DNA is TGCAGTGCTCCCGGACTAGTCGTTGGCTACGAGCAGTACTTC. Encoded protein: CSAPGLVVGYEQYF.

The gene calls are TRBV5-1 and TRBJ2-5; 15 bases are a match to TRBD2. Germline values: CDR1 SGHRS, CDR2 YFSETQ. V was clipped by 3 bases and J by 4 bases; unmatched bases: 7. There are 17 residues in the CDR3. Written as DNA, the CDR3 is TGCGCCAGCAGCTGGGCATGGACTAGCGGGAGGGGAGAGACCCAGTACTTC. This sequence encodes CASSWAWTSGRGETQYF.

This clonotype was seen repeatedly, ten times or more. The chain is built from TRBV14 and TRBJ2-7, with 7 bases lining up with TRBD2. Trimming cost V 1 base and J 4 bases; bases outside gene matches: 7. The germline V gene encodes CDR1 SGHDN and CDR2 FVKESK. The CDR3 contains 15 residues. The chain's CDR3 is CASSQAGLGNYEQYF. The CDR3 nucleotides read TGTGCCAGCAGCCAAGCCGGACTAGGGAATTACGAGCAGTACTTC.

This clonotype was recorded many times. This sequence joins TRBV27 and TRBJ1-5; D is possibly TRBD1 (5 bases). The CDR3 runs 14 residues. Germline assignment: CDR1 MNHEY and CDR2 SMNVEV (reference sequence). V dropped 2 bases and J dropped 5 bases, with 10 bases sitting between them. The CDR3 region is CASSLRGLDQPQHF. For the CDR3, the DNA is TGTGCCAGCAGTTTAAGGGGATTGGATCAGCCCCAGCATTTT.

As concerns this clonotype: A much larger clone lies a single base off, so this may be a read error. As the CDR3 is not closed by the conserved phenylalanine or tryptophan, this likely results from a read error. CDR3 residues: CSAVKSRGIGGYTL. CDR3 in DNA: TGCAGTGCGGTAAAGTCAAGGGGCATTGGCGGCTACACCCTC. The genes are TRBV20-1 and TRBJ1-2, with D possibly TRBD1 on 5 matching bases. The CDR3 totals 14 residues. Per germline, CDR1 DFQATT and CDR2 SNEGSKA (reference sequence). With 6 bases removed from V and 8 bases from J, the gap between germline ends came to 22 bases.

The CDR3 loop is CASSTGVRADTQYF. DNA of the CDR3: TGTGCCAGTAGTACAGGGGTTCGGGCAGATACGCAGTATTTT. The chain links TRBV19 to TRBJ2-3; weak D call: TRBD1 (6 bases). Trimming took 4 bases from V and 4 from J, leaving 12 bases between them. This CDR3 is 14 amino acids long. Germline CDR1 and CDR2: LNHDA and SQIVND (reference sequence).